This T cell receptor (beta chain) was captured by sequencing in a study of cytomegalovirus exposure and HLA in healthy donors. The PCR had 60 Vbeta and 13 Jbeta primers. The table came from immunoSEQ multiplex PCR; TCRdb's copy has only in-frame clones and leaves some out. Among approximately 180,000 clones listed, around 74% were seen once. This TCR came from a male donor in good health and CMV-seronegative. The specimen was PBMCs.

In nucleotides, the CDR3 is TGTGCCAGCAGCCCCCGGGGGGGGTTCGACAGGGACGAGCAGTACTTC. Its translation is CASSPRGGFDRDEQYF. The chain joins TRBV7-8 to TRBJ2-7; tentative D call: TRBD2 (8 bases). The V and J ends lost 5 bases and 5 bases respectively, with 22 bases between them. The CDR3 totals 16 residues. Germline V gene data show CDR1 as SGHVS and CDR2 as FQNEAQ.